Listed below are T cell receptor beta chains from one sample, sequenced in a study of shared clonotypes between healthy human individuals. Sequencing was performed with immunoSEQ multiplex PCR; in TCRdb, only in-frame clones are kept and a portion is missing. The table shows some 800,000 clones, with 85% to 95% occurring only once. Material for sequencing was naive CD8+ T cells sorted from blood. These receptors all come from a young man in good health. Both conserved end residues are part of each CDR3. The D gene is left open where the match is weak. Expanded clones are given a class, and other clones once, few, many or no size at all.

cdr3_aa cdr3_nt v_call d_call clone_size j_call cdr3_length
CASSPRADPAYEQYF TGTGCCAGCAGCCCCCGGGCTGATCCAGCCTACGAGCAGTACTTC TRBV7-9 . . TRBJ2-7 15
CASSPKGQENTGELFF TGTGCCAGCAGCCCCAAGGGACAGGAGAACACCGGGGAGCTGTTTTTT TRBV7-3 TRBD1 . TRBJ2-2 16
CASRIIQGNTGELFF TGTGCCAGCAGGATTATACAGGGGAACACCGGGGAGCTGTTTTTT TRBV27 . once TRBJ2-2 15
CASSRTPSVNTEAFF TGTGCCAGCAGCCGTACACCCTCGGTGAACACTGAAGCTTTCTTT TRBV5-4 . . TRBJ1-1 15
CAWSPNEPTNYGYTF TGTGCCTGGAGTCCAAACGAACCTACTAACTATGGCTACACCTTC TRBV30 . . TRBJ1-2 15
CASSLHFRRGANYGYTF TGTGCCAGCAGTTTACATTTTAGGAGGGGGGCTAACTATGGCTACACCTTC TRBV28 . . TRBJ1-2 17
CASSLEGGRAGSYEQFF TGTGCCAGCAGCTTAGAGGGCGGGAGGGCCGGGTCCTATGAGCAGTTCTTC TRBV7-2 TRBD2 . TRBJ2-1 17
CASSTGTVSEQYF TGTGCCAGCAGCACCGGGACAGTCAGCGAGCAGTACTTC TRBV5-6 TRBD1 . TRBJ2-7 13
CASSGSSGLPSYNEQFF TGTGCCAGCAGCGGATCTAGCGGCCTCCCCTCCTACAATGAGCAGTTCTTC TRBV7-9 TRBD2 . TRBJ2-1 17
CASSFIQGAYNEQFF TGTGCCAGCAGTTTTATCCAGGGGGCTTACAATGAGCAGTTCTTC TRBV28 TRBD1 . TRBJ2-1 15
CASSTDRVESNQPQHF TGTGCCAGCAGCACTGACAGGGTGGAAAGCAATCAGCCCCAGCATTTT TRBV28 TRBD1 . TRBJ1-5 16
CSVEDLREEQETQYF TGCAGCGTTGAAGATCTTAGGGAGGAACAAGAGACCCAGTACTTC TRBV29-1 . once TRBJ2-5 15
CASSLSGLAGVAETQYF TGTGCCAGCAGCTTATCGGGACTAGCGGGAGTGGCAGAGACCCAGTACTTC TRBV11-3 TRBD2 . TRBJ2-5 17
CASSLGEGSGSYEQYF TGTGCCAGCAGTTTAGGAGAAGGTAGCGGTTCCTACGAGCAGTACTTC TRBV28 . . TRBJ2-7 16
CASSQVSSGHEETQYF TGCGCCAGCAGCCAAGTTTCCAGCGGGCATGAAGAGACCCAGTACTTC TRBV4-1 . . TRBJ2-5 16
CASRLAVWREDLRFSYNEQFF TGTGCAAGTCGCTTAGCGGTCTGGCGGGAGGACTTGAGGTTCTCCTACAATGAGCAGTTCTTC TRBV12-2 . . TRBJ2-1 21
CAVPEGPRGDTQYF TGTGCGGTCCCGGAGGGCCCTCGTGGAGATACGCAGTATTTT TRBV7-9 . . TRBJ2-3 14
CASSQDQGNSFLDTGGYTF TGCGCCAGCAGCCAGGATCAGGGGAATAGTTTTTTAGATACGGGAGGCTACACCTTC TRBV4-3 . . TRBJ1-2 19
CASSLLASGKTDTQYF TGTGCCAGCAGTTTATTGGCTAGCGGGAAAACAGATACGCAGTATTTT TRBV27 TRBD2 . TRBJ2-3 16
CSVEDSVGYNYGYTF TGCAGCGTTGAAGATAGTGTAGGGTACAACTATGGCTACACCTTC TRBV29-1 . . TRBJ1-2 15
CASSLEGAQDEQYF TGTGCCAGCAGTTTAGAGGGGGCTCAGGACGAGCAGTACTTC TRBV27 TRBD1 . TRBJ2-7 14
CASSNLGTDEAFF TGTGCCAGTAGTAACCTCGGGACAGATGAAGCTTTCTTT TRBV19 TRBD1 . TRBJ1-1 13
CASSLSVREVYEQYF TGTGCCAGCAGCTTAAGTGTCCGAGAGGTCTACGAGCAGTACTTC TRBV7-2 . . TRBJ2-7 15
CSVDRGLETQYF TGCAGCGTTGACAGGGGATTAGAGACCCAGTACTTC TRBV29-1 . . TRBJ2-5 12
CASSPTGESHEQYF TGTGCCAGCAGTCCGACAGGGGAGTCCCACGAGCAGTACTTC TRBV6-5 TRBD1 . TRBJ2-7 14
CASSRDSSYEQYF TGTGCCAGCAGCCGGGACTCGAGCTACGAGCAGTACTTC TRBV13 . . TRBJ2-7 13
CASSYSREYNEQFF TGTGCCAGCAGTTACTCGAGGGAGTACAATGAGCAGTTCTTC TRBV6-5 . . TRBJ2-1 14
CASSLHHPRTSGISAQYF TGTGCCAGCAGCCTGCATCACCCCCGGACTAGCGGGATTAGCGCCCAGTACTTC TRBV28 TRBD2 once TRBJ2-5 18